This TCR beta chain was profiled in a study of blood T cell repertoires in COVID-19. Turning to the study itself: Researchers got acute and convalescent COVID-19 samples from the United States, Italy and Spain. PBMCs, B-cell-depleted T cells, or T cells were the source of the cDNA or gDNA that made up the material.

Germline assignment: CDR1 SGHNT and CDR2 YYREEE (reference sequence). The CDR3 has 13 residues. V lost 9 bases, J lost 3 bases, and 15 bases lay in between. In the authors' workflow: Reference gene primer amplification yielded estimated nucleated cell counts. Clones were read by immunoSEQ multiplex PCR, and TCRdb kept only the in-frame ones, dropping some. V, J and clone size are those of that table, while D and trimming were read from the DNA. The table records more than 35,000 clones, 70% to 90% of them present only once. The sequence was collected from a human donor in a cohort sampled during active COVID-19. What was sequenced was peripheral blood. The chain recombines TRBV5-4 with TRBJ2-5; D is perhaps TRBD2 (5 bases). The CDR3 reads CATTIRGEETQYF. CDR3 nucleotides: TGTGCCACCACGATCCGGGGAGAAGAGACCCAGTACTTC.